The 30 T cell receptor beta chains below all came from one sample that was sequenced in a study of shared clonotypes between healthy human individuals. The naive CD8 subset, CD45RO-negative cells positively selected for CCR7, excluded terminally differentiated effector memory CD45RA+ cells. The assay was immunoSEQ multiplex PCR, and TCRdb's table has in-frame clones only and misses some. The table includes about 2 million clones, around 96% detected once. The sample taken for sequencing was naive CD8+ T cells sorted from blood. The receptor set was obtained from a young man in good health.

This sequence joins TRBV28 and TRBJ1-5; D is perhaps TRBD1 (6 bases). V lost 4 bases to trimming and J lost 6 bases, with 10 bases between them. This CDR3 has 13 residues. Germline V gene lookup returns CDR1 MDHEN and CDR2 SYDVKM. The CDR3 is CASSSGDLQPQHF. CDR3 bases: TGTGCCAGCAGTTCAGGGGATCTTCAGCCCCAGCATTTT.

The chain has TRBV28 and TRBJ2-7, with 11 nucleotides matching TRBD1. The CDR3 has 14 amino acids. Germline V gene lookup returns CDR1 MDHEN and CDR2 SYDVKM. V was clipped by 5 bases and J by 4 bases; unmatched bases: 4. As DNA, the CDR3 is TGTGCCAGCAGTGGACAGGGGGCTGAATACGAGCAGTACTTC. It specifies CASSGQGAEYEQYF.

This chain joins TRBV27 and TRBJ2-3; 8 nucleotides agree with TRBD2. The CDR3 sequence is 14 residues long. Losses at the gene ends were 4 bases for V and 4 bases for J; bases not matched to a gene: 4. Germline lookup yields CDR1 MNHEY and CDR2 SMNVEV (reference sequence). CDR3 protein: CASSYSGAPDTQYF. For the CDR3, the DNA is TGTGCCAGCAGTTATAGCGGGGCCCCAGATACGCAGTATTTT.

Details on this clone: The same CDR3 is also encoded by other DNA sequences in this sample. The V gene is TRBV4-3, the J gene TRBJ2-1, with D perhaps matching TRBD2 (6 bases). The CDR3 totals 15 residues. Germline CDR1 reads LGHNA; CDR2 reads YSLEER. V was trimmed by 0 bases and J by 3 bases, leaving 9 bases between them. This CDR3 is CASSQDSGSYNEQFF. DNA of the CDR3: TGCGCCAGCAGCCAAGATTCCGGGAGCTACAATGAGCAGTTCTTC.

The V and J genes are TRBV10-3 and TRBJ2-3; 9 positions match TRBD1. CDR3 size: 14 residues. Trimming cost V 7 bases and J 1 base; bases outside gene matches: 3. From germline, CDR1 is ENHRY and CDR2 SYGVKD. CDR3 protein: CAITRTGGTDTQYF. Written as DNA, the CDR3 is TGTGCCATCACCCGGACAGGGGGCACAGATACGCAGTATTTT.

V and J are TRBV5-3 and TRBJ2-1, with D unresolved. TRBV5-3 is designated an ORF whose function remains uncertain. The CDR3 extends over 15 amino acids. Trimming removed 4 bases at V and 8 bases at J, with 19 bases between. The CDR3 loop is CARSPQPDPTHEQFF. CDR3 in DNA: TGTGCCAGAAGCCCGCAGCCCGACCCAACCCATGAGCAGTTCTTC.

CDR3 protein: CASSLGADRNTGELFF. As DNA, the CDR3 is TGTGCCAGCAGCTTAGGCGCCGACAGGAACACCGGGGAGCTGTTTTTT. This chain joins TRBV7-9 and TRBJ2-2; tentative D call: TRBD1 (5 bases). The V end was cut by 1 base, the J end by 1 base, with 10 bases between. The V gene's germline CDR1 is SEHNR and CDR2 FQNEAQ (reference sequence). The CDR3 consists of 16 residues.

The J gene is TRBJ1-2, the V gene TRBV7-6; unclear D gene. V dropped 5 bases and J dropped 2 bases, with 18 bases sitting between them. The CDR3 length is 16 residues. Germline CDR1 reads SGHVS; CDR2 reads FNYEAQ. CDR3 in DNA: TGTGCCAGCAGCCCATTGGCTCCTTTACCAAACTATGGCTACACCTTC. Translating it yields CASSPLAPLPNYGYTF.

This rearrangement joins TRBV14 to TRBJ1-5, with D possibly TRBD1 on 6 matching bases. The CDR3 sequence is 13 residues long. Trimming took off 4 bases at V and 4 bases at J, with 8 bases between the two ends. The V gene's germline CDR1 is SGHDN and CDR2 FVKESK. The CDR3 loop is CASSPGQNQPQHF. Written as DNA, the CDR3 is TGTGCCAGCAGCCCGGGACAAAATCAGCCCCAGCATTTT.

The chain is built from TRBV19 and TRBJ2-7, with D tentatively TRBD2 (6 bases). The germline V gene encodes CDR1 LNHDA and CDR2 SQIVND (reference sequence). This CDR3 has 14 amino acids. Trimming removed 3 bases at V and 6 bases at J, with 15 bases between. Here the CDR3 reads CASSIGTSWGEQYF. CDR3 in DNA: TGTGCCAGTAGTATCGGGACTTCCTGGGGCGAGCAGTACTTC.

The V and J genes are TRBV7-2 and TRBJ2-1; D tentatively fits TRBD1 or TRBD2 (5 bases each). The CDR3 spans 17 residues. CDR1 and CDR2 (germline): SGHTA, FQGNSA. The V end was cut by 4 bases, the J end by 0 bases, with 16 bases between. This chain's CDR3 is CASSSTVGLASYNEQFF. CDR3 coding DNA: TGTGCCAGCAGCTCCACGGTGGGGCTAGCCTCCTACAATGAGCAGTTCTTC.

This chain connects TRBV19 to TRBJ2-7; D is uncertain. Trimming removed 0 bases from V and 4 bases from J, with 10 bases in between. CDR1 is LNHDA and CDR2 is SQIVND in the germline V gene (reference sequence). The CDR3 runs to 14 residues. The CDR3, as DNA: TGTGCCAGTAGTATAGAAGGCAGCCGTTACGAGCAGTACTTC. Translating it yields CASSIEGSRYEQYF.

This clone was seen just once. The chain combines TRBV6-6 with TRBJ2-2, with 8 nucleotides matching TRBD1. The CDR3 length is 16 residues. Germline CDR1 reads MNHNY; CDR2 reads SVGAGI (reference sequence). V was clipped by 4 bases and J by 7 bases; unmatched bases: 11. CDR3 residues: CASSSTATGVGGELFF. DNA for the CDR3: TGTGCCAGCAGTTCTACCGCGACAGGGGTCGGCGGGGAGCTGTTTTTT.

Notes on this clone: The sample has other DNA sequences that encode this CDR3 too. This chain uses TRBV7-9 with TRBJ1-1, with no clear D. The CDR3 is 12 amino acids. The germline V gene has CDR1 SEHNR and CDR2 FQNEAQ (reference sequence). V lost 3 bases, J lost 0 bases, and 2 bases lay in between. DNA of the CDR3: TGTGCCAGCAGCTTTATGAACACTGAAGCTTTCTTT. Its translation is CASSFMNTEAFF.

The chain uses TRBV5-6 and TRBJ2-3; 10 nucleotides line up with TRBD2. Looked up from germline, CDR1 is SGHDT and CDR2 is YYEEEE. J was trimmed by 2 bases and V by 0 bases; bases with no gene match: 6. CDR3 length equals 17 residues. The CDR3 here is CASSLALAGYLTDTQYF. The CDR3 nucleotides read TGTGCCAGCAGCTTGGCACTAGCGGGGTACCTCACAGATACGCAGTATTTT.

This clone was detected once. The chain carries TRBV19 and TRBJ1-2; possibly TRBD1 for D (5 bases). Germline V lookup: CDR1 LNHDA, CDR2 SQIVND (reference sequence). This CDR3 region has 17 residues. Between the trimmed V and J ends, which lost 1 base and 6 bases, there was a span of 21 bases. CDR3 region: CASSIAPSAGARDGYTF. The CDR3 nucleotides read TGTGCCAGTAGTATAGCCCCCTCCGCTGGGGCGAGGGATGGCTACACCTTC.

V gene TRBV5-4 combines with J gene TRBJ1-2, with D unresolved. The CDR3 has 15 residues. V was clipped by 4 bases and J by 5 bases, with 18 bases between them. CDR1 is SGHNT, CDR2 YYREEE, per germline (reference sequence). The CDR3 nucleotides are TGTGCCAGCAGCGACACCGGGCCCGCAGCATATGGCTACACCTTC. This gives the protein CASSDTGPAAYGYTF.

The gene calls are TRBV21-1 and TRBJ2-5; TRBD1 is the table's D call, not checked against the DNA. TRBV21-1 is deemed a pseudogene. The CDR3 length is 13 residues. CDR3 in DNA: TGTGCCAGCCCCAAACAGGGTGGAAAGACCCAGTACTTC. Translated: CASPKQGGKTQYF.

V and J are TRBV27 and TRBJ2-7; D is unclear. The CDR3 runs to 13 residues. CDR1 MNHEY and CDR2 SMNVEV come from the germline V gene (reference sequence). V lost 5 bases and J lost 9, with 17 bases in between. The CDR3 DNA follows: TGTGCCAGCAGTCCGTTCACGGGTCCCGGGCAGTACTTC. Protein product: CASSPFTGPGQYF.

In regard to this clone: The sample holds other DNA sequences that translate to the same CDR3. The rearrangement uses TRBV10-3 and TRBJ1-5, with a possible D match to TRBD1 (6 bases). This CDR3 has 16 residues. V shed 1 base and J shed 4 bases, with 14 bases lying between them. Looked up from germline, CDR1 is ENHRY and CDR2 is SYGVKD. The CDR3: CAISELGIQGNQPQHF. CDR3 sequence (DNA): TGTGCCATCAGTGAGTTGGGGATACAGGGAAATCAGCCCCAGCATTTT.

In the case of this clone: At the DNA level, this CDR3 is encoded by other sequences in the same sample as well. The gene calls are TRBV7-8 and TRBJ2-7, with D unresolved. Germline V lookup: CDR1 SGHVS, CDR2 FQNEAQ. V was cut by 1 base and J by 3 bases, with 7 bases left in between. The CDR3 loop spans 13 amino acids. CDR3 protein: CASSLGGVYEQYF. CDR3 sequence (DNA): TGTGCCAGCAGCTTAGGTGGGGTCTACGAGCAGTACTTC.

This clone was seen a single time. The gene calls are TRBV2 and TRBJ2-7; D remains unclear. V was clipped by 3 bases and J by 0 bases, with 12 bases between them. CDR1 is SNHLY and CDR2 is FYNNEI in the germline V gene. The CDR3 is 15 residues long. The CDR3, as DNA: TGTGCCAGCAGTGATTTCAAGAGCCTCTCCTACGAGCAGTACTTC. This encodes CASSDFKSLSYEQYF.

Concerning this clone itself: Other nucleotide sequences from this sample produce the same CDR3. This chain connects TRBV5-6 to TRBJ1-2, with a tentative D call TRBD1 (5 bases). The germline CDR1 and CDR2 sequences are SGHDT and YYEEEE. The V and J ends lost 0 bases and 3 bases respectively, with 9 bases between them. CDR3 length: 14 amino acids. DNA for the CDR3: TGTGCCAGCAGCTTGGTAGGGGCCGACTATGGCTACACCTTC. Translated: CASSLVGADYGYTF.

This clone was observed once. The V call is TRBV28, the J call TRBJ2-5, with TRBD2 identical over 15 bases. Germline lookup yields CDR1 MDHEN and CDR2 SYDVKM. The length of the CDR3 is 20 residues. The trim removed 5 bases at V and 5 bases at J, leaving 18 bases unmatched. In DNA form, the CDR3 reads TGTGCCAGCAGTCTCCCCTCCGGACTAGCGGGGGGGCGAAGTATTGAGACCCAGTACTTC. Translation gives CASSLPSGLAGGRSIETQYF.

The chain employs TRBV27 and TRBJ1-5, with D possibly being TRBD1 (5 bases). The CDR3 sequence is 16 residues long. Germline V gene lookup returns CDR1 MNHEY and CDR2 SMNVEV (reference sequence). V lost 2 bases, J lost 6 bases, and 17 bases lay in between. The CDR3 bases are TGTGCCAGCAGTTTACGGGGCATTGGACGGGGTCAGCCCCAGCATTTT. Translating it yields CASSLRGIGRGQPQHF.

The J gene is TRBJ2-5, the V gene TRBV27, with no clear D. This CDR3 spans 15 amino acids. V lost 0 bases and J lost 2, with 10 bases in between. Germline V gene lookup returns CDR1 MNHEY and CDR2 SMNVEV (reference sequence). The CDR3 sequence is CASSLSWEPQETQYF. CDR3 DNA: TGTGCCAGCAGTTTATCATGGGAACCTCAAGAGACCCAGTACTTC.

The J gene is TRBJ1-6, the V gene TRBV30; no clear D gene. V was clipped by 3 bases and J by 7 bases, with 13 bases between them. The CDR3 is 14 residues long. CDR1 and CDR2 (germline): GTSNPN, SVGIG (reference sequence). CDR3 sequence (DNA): TGTGCCTGGAGCACTGACCCAAGAAATTCACCCCTCCACTTT. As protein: CAWSTDPRNSPLHF.

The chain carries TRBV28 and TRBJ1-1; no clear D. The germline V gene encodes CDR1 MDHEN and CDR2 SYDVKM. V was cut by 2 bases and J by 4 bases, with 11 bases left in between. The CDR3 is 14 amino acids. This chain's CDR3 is CASSLSPGGTEAFF. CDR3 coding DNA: TGTGCCAGCAGTTTAAGTCCCGGAGGCACTGAAGCTTTCTTT.

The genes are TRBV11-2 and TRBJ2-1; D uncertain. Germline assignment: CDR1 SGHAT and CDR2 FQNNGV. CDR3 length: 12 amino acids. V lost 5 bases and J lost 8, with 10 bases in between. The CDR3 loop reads CASSHQLYEQFF. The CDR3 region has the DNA TGTGCCAGCAGCCATCAGTTGTATGAGCAGTTCTTC. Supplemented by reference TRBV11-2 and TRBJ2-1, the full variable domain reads EAGVAQSPRYKIIEKRQSVAFWCNPISGHATLYWYQQILGQGPKLLIQFQNNGVVDDSQLPKDRFSAERLKGVDSTLKIQPAKLEDSAVYLCASSHQLYEQFFGPGTRLTVL.

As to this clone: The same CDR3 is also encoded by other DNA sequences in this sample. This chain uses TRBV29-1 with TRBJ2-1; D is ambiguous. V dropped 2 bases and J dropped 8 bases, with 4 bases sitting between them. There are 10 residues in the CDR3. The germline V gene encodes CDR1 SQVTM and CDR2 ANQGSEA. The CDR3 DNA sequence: TGCAGCGTTGAAACCTATGAGCAGTTCTTC. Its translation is CSVETYEQFF.